This entry is about one TCR beta chain. Assay used: immunoSEQ multiplex PCR; TCRdb lists only in-frame clones, some missing. The table lists 200,000 to 300,000 clones, 88% of them singletons. This CDR3 has 16 amino acids. V lost 1 base and J lost 8, with 20 bases in between. Per germline, CDR1 SQVTM and CDR2 ANQGSEA. The record originates from a study of blood T cell repertoires in COVID-19. On the study more broadly: The origin of the acute and convalescent COVID-19 samples was the United States, Italy and Spain. Sample material is recorded as cDNA or gDNA derived from T cells, B-cell-depleted T cells, or PBMCs.

Participant ages covered about 18 to 100 years across some 25 US areas. Participants had their cohort set by participant-reported clinical history. The sample taken for sequencing was PBMCs or T cells enriched from blood (not recorded which). This sequence was found in a woman in her thirties or forties with acute COVID-19. The V and J genes are TRBV29-1 and TRBJ1-4; no definite D call. The CDR3 region has the DNA TGCAGCGTTGAAGGCCGGTCTAGCCAGGCTCAGGAAAAACTGTTTTTT. It translates to CSVEGRSSQAQEKLFF.